The present entry profiles one TCR beta chain with its context. Its antigen is unidentified. This entry comes from a study of T cell responses to AZD1222 COVID-19 vaccine. Study-level points and caveats: The breadth and depth of Spike-specific TCRs increased once two AZD1222 doses had been given. Unmutated variant regions reportedly attract nearly half of all spike-specific TCRs. Spike-wide vaccine-associated CD4 TCRs dominated at 160-218 and 743-854. Every sample of the repertoires postdated the peak T cell response.

Looked up from germline, CDR1 is SGHNT and CDR2 is YENEEA. The junction had 4 bases not matched to a gene; V was cut back by 2 bases and J by 6 bases. The CDR3 has 15 amino acids. Assay: immunoSEQ multiplex PCR; the TCRdb copy retains only in-frame clones and omits some. This sample has roughly 190,000 clones, with over 85% found just once. The source of this sequence is an adult who received the MenACWY meningococcal vaccine as a control. The rearrangement links TRBV11-3 to TRBJ1-6; 7 bases fit TRBD1. This sample comprised peripheral blood, obtained 28 days after the second dose of the MenACWY control vaccine. CDR3 amino acids: CASSLTGQVNSPLHF. In nucleotides, the CDR3 is TGTGCCAGCAGCTTAACAGGACAGGTTAATTCACCCCTCCACTTT.